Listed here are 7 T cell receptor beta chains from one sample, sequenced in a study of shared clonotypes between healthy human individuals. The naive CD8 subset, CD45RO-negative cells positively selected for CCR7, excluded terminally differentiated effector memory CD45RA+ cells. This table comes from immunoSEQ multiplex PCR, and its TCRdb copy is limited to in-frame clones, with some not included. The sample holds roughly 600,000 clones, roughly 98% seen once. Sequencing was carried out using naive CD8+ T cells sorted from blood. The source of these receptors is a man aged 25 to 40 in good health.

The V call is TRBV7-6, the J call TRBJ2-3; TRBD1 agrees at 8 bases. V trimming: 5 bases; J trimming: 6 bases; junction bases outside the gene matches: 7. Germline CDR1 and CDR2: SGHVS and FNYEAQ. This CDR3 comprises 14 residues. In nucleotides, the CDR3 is TGTGCCAGCAGCCCCGGAGCAGGGGGCGATACGCAGTATTTT. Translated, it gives CASSPGAGGDTQYF.

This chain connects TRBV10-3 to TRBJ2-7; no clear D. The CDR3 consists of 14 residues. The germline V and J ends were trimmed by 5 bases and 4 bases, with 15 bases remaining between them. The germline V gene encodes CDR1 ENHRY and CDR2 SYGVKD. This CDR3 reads CAISTGTVGYEQYF. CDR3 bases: TGTGCCATCAGTACCGGAACGGTAGGATACGAGCAGTACTTC.

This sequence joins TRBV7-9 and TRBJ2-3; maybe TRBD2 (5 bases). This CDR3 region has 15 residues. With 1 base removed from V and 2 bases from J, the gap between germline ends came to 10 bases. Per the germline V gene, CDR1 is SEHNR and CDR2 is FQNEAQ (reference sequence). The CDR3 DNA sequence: TGTGCCAGCAGCTTAGTTTTCGGGGACACAGATACGCAGTATTTT. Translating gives CASSLVFGDTDTQYF.

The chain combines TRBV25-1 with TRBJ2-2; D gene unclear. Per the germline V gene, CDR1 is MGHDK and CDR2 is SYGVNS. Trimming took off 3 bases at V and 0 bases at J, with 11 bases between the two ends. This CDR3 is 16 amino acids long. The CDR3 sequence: CASSDRTTANTGELFF. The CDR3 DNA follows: TGTGCCAGCAGTGACCGCACCACGGCGAACACCGGGGAGCTGTTTTTT.

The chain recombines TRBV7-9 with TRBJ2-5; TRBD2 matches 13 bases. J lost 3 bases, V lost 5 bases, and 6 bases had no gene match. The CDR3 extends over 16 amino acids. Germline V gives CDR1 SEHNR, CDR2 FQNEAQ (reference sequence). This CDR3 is CASSRRGLAGEETQYF. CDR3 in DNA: TGTGCCAGCAGCCGAAGAGGACTAGCGGGAGAAGAGACCCAGTACTTC.

CDR3 amino acids: CAWTASSYEQYF. CDR3 nucleotides: TGTGCCTGGACGGCAAGCTCCTACGAGCAGTACTTC. The chain joins TRBV30 to TRBJ2-7, with unresolved D. The CDR3 sequence is 12 residues long. Per germline, CDR1 GTSNPN and CDR2 SVGIG (reference sequence). The V and J ends lost 4 bases and 0 bases respectively, with 7 bases between them.

CDR3 nucleotides: TGCGCCAGCAGCCAAGGGACAGGGGCCTACGAGCAGTACTTC. This translates into CASSQGTGAYEQYF. The chain combines TRBV5-1 with TRBJ2-7; TRBD1 agrees at 10 bases. CDR1 is SGHRS, CDR2 YFSETQ, per germline. Trimming took 4 bases from V and 2 from J; bases not matched to a gene: 3. This CDR3 is 14 amino acids long.